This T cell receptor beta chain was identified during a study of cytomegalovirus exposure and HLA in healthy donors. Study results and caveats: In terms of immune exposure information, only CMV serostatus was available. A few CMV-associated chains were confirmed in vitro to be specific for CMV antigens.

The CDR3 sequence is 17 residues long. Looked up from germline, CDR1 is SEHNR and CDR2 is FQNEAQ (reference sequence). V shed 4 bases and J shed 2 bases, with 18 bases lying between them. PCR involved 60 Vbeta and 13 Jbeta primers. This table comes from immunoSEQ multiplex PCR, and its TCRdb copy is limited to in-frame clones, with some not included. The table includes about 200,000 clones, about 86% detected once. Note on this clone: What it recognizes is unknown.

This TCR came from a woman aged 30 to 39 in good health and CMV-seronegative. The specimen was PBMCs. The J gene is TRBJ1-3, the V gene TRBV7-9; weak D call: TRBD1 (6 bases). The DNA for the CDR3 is TGTGCCAGCAGCTCTACTATAACAGGGTTAACTGGAAACACCATATATTTT. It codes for CASSSTITGLTGNTIYF.